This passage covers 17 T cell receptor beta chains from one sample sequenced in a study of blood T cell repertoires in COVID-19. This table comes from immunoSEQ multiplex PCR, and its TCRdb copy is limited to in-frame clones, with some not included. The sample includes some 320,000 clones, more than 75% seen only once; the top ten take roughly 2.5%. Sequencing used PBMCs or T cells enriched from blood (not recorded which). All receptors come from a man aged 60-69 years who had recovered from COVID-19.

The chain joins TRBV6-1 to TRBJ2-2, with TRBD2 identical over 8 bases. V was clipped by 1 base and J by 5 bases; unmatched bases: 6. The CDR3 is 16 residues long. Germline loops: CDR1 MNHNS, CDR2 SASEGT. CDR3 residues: CASSEVGREVTGELFF. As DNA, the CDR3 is TGTGCCAGCAGTGAAGTCGGGAGGGAGGTTACCGGGGAGCTGTTTTTT.

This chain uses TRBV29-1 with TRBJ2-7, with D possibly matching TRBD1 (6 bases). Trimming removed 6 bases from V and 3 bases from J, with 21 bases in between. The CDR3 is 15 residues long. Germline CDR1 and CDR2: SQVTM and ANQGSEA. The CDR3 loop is CSVRTTSGTFYEQYF. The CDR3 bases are TGCAGCGTACGAACGACCTCCGGGACATTCTACGAGCAGTACTTC.

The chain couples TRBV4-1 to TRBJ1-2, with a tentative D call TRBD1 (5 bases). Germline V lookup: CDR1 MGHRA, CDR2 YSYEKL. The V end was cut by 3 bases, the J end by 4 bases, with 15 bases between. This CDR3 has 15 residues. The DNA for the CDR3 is TGCGCCAGCAGCCAGGACGTGACAGCGCTCTATGGCTACACCTTC. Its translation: CASSQDVTALYGYTF.

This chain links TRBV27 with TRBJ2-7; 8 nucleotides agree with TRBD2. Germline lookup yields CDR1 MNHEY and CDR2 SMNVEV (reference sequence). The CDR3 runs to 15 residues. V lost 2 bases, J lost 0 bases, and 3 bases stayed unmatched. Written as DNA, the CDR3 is TGTGCCAGCAGTTTAGGTACTAGCGGCTCCTACGAGCAGTACTTC. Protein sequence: CASSLGTSGSYEQYF.

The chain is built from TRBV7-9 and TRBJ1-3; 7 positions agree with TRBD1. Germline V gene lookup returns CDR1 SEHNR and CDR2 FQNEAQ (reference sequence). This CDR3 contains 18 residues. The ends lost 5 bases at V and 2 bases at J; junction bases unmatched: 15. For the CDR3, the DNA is TGTGCCAGCAGCAGAGGCATTCACAGGGGCAGGGCTGGAAACACCATATATTTT. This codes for CASSRGIHRGRAGNTIYF.

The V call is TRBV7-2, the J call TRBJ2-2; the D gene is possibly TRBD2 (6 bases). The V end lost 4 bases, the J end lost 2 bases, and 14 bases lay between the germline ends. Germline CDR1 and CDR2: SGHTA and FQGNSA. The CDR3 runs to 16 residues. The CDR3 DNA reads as TGTGCCAGCAGCTATGGTGGGGGGAGAAACACCGGGGAGCTGTTTTTT. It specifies CASSYGGGRNTGELFF.

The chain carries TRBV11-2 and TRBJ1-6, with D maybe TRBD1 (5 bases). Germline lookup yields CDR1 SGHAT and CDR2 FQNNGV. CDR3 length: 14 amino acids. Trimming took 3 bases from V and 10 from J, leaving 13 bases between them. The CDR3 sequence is CASSFAQGGSPLHF. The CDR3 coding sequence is TGTGCCAGCAGCTTTGCTCAGGGAGGATCACCCCTCCACTTT.

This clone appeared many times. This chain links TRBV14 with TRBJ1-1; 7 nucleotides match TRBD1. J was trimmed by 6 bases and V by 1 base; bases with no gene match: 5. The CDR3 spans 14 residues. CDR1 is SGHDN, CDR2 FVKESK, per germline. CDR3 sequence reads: CASSQGFQGAEAFF. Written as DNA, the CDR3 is TGTGCCAGCAGCCAAGGGTTTCAGGGGGCTGAAGCTTTCTTT.

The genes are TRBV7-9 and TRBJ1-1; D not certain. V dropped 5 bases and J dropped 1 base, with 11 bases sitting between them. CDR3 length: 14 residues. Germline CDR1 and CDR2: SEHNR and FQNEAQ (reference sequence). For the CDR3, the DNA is TGTGCCAGCAGCCAAGCGCCCCCGAACACTGAAGCTTTCTTT. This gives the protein CASSQAPPNTEAFF.

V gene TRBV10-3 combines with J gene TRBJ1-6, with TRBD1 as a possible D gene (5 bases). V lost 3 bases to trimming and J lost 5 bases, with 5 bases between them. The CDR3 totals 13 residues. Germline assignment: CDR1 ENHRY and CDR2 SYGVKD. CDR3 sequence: CAISDRDNSPLHF. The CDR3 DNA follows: TGTGCCATCAGTGACAGGGATAATTCACCCCTCCACTTT.

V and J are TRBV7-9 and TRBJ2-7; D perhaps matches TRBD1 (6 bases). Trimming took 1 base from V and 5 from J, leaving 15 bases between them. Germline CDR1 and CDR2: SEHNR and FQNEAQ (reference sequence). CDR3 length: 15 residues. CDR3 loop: CASSLGLQGRHEQYF. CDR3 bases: TGTGCCAGCAGCTTAGGCCTGCAGGGGCGGCACGAGCAGTACTTC.

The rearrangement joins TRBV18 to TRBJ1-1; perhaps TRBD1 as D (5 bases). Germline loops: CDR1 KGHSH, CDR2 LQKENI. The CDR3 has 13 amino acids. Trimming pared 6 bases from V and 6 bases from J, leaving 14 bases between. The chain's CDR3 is CASSRPDNAEAFF. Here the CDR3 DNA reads TGTGCCAGCTCCCGTCCGGACAACGCTGAAGCTTTCTTT. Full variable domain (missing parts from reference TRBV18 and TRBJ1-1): NAGVMQNPRHLVRRRGQEARLRCSPMKGHSHVYWYRQLPEEGLKFMVYLQKENIIDESGMPKERFSAEFPKEGPSILRIQQVVRGDSAAYFCASSRPDNAEAFFGQGTRLTVV.

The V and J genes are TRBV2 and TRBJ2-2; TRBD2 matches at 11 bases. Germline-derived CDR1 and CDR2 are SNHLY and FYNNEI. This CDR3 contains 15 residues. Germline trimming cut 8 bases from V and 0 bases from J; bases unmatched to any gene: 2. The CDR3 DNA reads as TGTGCCAGCGGGGGACTAGCGGCGAACACCGGGGAGCTGTTTTTT. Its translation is CASGGLAANTGELFF.

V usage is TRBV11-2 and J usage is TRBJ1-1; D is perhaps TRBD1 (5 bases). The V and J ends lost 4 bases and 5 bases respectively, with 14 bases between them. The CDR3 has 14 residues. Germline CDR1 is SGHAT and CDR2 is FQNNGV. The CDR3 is CASSSTFGGTEAFF. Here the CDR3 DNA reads TGTGCCAGCAGCTCAACCTTTGGGGGGACTGAAGCTTTCTTT.

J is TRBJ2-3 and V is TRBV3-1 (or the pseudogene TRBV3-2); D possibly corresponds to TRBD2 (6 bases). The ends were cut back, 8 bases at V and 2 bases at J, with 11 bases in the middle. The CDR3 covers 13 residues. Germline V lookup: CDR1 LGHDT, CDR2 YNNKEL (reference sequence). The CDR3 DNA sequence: TGTGCCAGCGGACTAAAACCCACAGATACGCAGTATTTT. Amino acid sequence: CASGLKPTDTQYF.

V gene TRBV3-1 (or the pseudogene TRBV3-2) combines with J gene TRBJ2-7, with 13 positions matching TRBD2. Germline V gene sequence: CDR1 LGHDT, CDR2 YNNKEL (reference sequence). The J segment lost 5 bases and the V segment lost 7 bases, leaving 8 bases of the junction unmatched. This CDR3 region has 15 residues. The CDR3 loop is CASKELGLAGDEQYF. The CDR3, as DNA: TGTGCCAGCAAGGAACTTGGACTAGCGGGGGACGAGCAGTACTTC.

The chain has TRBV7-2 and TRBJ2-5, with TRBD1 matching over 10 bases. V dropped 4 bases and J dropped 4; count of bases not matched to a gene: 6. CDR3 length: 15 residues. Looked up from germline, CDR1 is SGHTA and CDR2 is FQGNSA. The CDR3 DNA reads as TGTGCCAGCAGCTCAAGGACAGGGGGGAGAGAGACCCAGTACTTC. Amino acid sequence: CASSSRTGGRETQYF.